This is a list of T cell receptor beta chains from one sample in a study of spatial heterogeneity in lung cancer. TCRdb re-called the 5' RACE reads with MiXCR, one entry per CDR3 protein. The sample records 40,000 to 45,000 distinct CDR3 sequences, roughly 15% being singletons. The specimen comprised PBMCs, sampled at surgery. Receptors originate from a male donor with early-stage non-small cell lung cancer. CDR3s include the opening cysteine and the closing phenylalanine or tryptophan. The D gene is left open where the match is weak. Some rows have no size entry. The others give once, few or many, or a class for an expanded clone.

>TRBD2|TRBJ2-3|many|TRBV6-2/TRBV6-3
CASSWTSGKSTDTQYF
TGTGCCAGCAGTTGGACTAGCGGGAAATCGACAGATACGCAGTATTTT
>.|TRBJ2-3|.|TRBV5-1
CASSLGSDSTDTQYF
TGCGCCAGCAGCTTGGGTAGCGATAGCACAGATACGCAGTATTTT
>.|TRBJ1-5|many|TRBV6-2/TRBV6-3
CASSYSLRSNQPQHF
TGTGCCAGCAGTTACTCGTTAAGGAGCAATCAGCCCCAGCATTTT
>.|TRBJ1-2|.|TRBV6-1
CASSERPNYGYTF
TGTGCCAGCAGTGAGAGGCCGAACTATGGCTACACCTTC
>.|TRBJ2-3|few|TRBV6-1
CASRYTDTQYF
TGTGCCAGCAGGTACACAGATACGCAGTATTTT
>.|TRBJ1-5|few|TRBV20-1
CSARDWTPMTIGNQPQHF
TGCAGTGCTAGAGATTGGACTCCGATGACGATCGGCAATCAGCCCCAGCATTTT
>.|TRBJ1-1|many|TRBV27
CASSLSDNTEAFF
TGTGCCAGCAGTTTATCCGATAACACTGAAGCTTTCTTT
>.|TRBJ2-5|.|TRBV7-2
CASSLAGIETQYF
TGTGCCAGCAGCTTAGCGGGGATAGAGACCCAGTACTTC
>TRBD1|TRBJ2-6|.|TRBV24-1
CATSDAGTGDSGANVLTF
TGTGCCACCAGTGATGCCGGGACAGGGGACTCTGGGGCCAACGTCCTGACTTTC
>.|TRBJ1-3|many|TRBV19
CASSPWDRGSGNTIYF
TGTGCCAGTAGTCCCTGGGACCGCGGCTCTGGAAACACCATATATTTT
>.|TRBJ2-3|.|TRBV18
CASSQGRTDTQYF
TGTGCCAGCTCACAGGGGAGGACAGATACGCAGTATTTT
>TRBD2|TRBJ2-3|.|TRBV4-1
CASSGTSGGRTDTQYF
TGCGCCAGCAGCGGGACTAGCGGGGGGCGCACAGATACGCAGTATTTT
>.|TRBJ1-5|few|TRBV7-2
CASSFPNQPQHF
TGTGCCAGCAGCTTCCCGAATCAGCCCCAGCATTTT
>TRBD2|TRBJ2-1|medium-sized|TRBV7-6
CASSFERGAYNEQFF
TGTGCCAGCAGCTTCGAGCGGGGGGCCTACAATGAGCAGTTCTTC
>.|TRBJ2-3|few|TRBV7-6
CASSLGRGDTQYF
TGTGCCAGCAGCCTAGGGCGCGGAGATACGCAGTATTTT
>TRBD2|TRBJ2-2|.|TRBV2
CASRKREMGGELFF
TGTGCCAGCAGAAAGCGGGAGATGGGCGGGGAGCTGTTTTTT
>.|TRBJ2-2|many|TRBV29-1
CSVGQNTGELFF
TGCAGCGTTGGACAGAACACCGGGGAGCTGTTTTTT
>.|TRBJ1-2|many|TRBV6-6
CASSYEDSRGYTF
TGTGCCAGCAGTTACGAGGACAGCCGAGGCTACACCTTC
>.|TRBJ1-6|many|TRBV10-2
CASRPEPYNSPLHF
TGCGCCAGCAGACCCGAGCCCTATAATTCACCCCTCCACTTT
>.|TRBJ2-3|few|TRBV14
CASSQGAGSLRERLTDTQYF
TGTGCCAGCAGCCAAGGGGCGGGTTCGCTTCGCGAGCGACTCACAGATACGCAGTATTTT
>.|TRBJ2-5|many|TRBV5-6
CASSWENQETQYF
TGTGCCAGCAGCTGGGAAAACCAAGAGACCCAGTACTTC
>.|TRBJ2-3|many|TRBV6-5
CASSSGRGLSTDTQYF
TGTGCCAGCAGCTCCGGGCGGGGATTGAGCACAGATACGCAGTATTTT
>.|TRBJ2-5|.|TRBV29-1
CSSGWEAETQYF
TGCAGCTCAGGCTGGGAGGCAGAGACCCAGTACTTC